This T cell receptor beta chain is from a study of blood T cell repertoires in COVID-19. Overall study context: Specimens from acute and convalescent COVID-19 originated in the United States, Italy and Spain. Sample material is recorded as cDNA or gDNA derived from T cells, B-cell-depleted T cells, or PBMCs.

Measured with immunoSEQ multiplex PCR; TCRdb has only the in-frame clones, and not every one. Altogether some 240,000 clones are present, roughly 85% being singletons, with the ten largest covering roughly 2.2%. Trimming cost V 3 bases and J 5 bases; bases outside gene matches: 5. The CDR3 covers 14 residues. In germline, CDR1 is MNHEY, CDR2 SVGEGT. The J gene is TRBJ2-7, the V gene TRBV6-2 or TRBV6-3; 9 bases line up with TRBD2. This TCR derives from a woman aged 70-85 years with COVID-19, enrolled during active disease. The sequencing input was peripheral blood. The chain's CDR3 is CASSYAGGPHEQYF. Here the CDR3 DNA reads TGTGCCAGCAGTTATGCGGGAGGGCCGCACGAGCAGTACTTC.